This TCR beta chain comes out of a study of shared clonotypes between healthy human individuals. Findings of the study overall: Represented genetic and exposure-history diversity was restricted by having few donors.

The junction had 4 bases not matched to a gene; V was cut back by 3 bases and J by 1 base. The CDR3 runs to 16 residues. CDR1 is KGHSH, CDR2 LQKENI, per germline. The assay ran at deep level. TCRdb's table, derived via immunoSEQ multiplex PCR, lists solely in-frame clones and lacks some. The repertoire holds some 1,400,000 clones, with roughly 96% as singletons. To note about this clone: What it binds is unknown. Other DNA sequences in this specimen translate into the identical CDR3.

This clonotype was sampled from a man between 25 and 39 years old in good health. The sample comprised naive CD4+ T cells sorted from blood. Subset: CD45RA+ positively selected. V usage is TRBV18 and J usage is TRBJ2-3, with 10 bases matching TRBD2. CDR3 nucleotide sequence: TGTGCCAGCTCACCCCTAGCGGGAGCGGGCACAGATACGCAGTATTTT. Translating gives CASSPLAGAGTDTQYF.